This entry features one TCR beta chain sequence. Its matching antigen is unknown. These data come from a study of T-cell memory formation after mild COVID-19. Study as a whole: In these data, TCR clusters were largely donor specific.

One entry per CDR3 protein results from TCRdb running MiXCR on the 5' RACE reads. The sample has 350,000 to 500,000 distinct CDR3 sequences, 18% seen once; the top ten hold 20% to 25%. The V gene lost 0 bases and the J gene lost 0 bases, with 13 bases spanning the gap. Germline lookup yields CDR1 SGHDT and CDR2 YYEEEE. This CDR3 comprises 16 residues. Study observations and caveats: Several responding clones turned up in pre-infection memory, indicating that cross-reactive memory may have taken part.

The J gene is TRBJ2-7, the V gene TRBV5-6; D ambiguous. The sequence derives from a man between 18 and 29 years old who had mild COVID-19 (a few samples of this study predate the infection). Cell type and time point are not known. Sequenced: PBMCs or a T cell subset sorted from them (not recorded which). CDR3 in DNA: TGTGCCAGCAGCTTGGGAGGTGGGCCTGGCTCCTACGAGCAGTACGTC. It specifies CASSLGGGPGSYEQYV.